Each of the 27 T cell receptor beta chains below was sequenced from the same sample in a study of T cells in Graves' hyperthyroidism and ophthalmopathy. RNA transcripts gave rise to amplified TCR beta CDR3 regions. An initial round of RT-PCR targeting the TCR CDR3 relied on the HTBI primer set. One entry per CDR3 protein results from TCRdb running MiXCR on the multiplex PCR reads. The data contain about 760,000 distinct CDR3 sequences, 35% of them singletons. The sequencing sample was made of blood. These receptors were collected from a woman aged 40 to 55 with Graves' hyperthyroidism.

In regard to this clonotype: Since a much larger clone is just one base distant, this may be a read error. The chain is built from TRBV6-5 and TRBJ1-6, with D possibly being TRBD1 (5 bases). This CDR3 contains 15 residues. Germline CDR1 and CDR2: MNHEY and SVGAGI. CDR3 in DNA: TGTGCCAGCAGTCCGCCCCCGGGACTGGGATCACCCCGCCACTTT. Its translation is CASSPPPGLGSPRHF.

The chain carries TRBV12-3 or TRBV12-4 and TRBJ1-3; no clear D gene. The CDR3 covers 16 residues. Trimming pared 4 bases from V and 0 bases from J, leaving 13 bases between. The CDR3 DNA reads as TGTGCCAGCAGTTCTGGACTGCTCAGCTCTGGAAACACCATATATTTT. It yields the protein CASSSGLLSSGNTIYF.

This clonotype occurred a few times. The rearrangement joins TRBV14 to TRBJ2-2; 7 bases fit TRBD1. The germline V gene encodes CDR1 SGHDN and CDR2 FVKESK. V trimming: 8 bases; J trimming: 0 bases; junction bases outside the gene matches: 9. The CDR3 contains 16 residues. The CDR3 here is CASLPRGQANTGELFF. The CDR3 DNA reads TGTGCCAGCCTACCTCGCGGACAGGCGAACACCGGGGAGCTGTTTTTT.

This sequence joins TRBV29-1 and TRBJ1-1, with TRBD1 as a possible D gene (5 bases). The CDR3 extends over 17 amino acids. In germline, CDR1 is SQVTM, CDR2 ANQGSEA. Trimming cost V 3 bases and J 2 bases, with 22 bases left between them. This chain's CDR3 is CSVEGGQGPRGNTEAFF. As DNA, the CDR3 is TGCAGCGTTGAGGGAGGTCAGGGCCCACGCGGCAACACTGAAGCTTTCTTT. Supplemented by reference TRBV29-1 and TRBJ1-1, the full variable domain reads SAVISQKPSRDICQRGTSLTIQCQVDSQVTMMFWYRQQPGQSLTLIATANQGSEATYESGFVIDKFPISRPNLTFSTLTVSNMSPEDSSIYLCSVEGGQGPRGNTEAFFGQGTRLTVV.

The gene calls are TRBV28 and TRBJ2-5, with D tentatively TRBD2 (5 bases). V gave up 3 bases and J gave up 4 bases, with 15 bases separating them. The CDR3 length is 15 residues. In germline, CDR1 is MDHEN, CDR2 SYDVKM. Written as DNA, the CDR3 is TGTGCCAGCAGTTTTGGGTCGGGGTCTCGAGAGACCCAGTACTTC. Protein: CASSFGSGSRETQYF. The full variable domain, in which reference TRBV28 and TRBJ2-5 provide the parts outside the CDR3, is DVKVTQSSRYLVKRTGEKVFLECVQDMDHENMFWYRQDPGLGLRLIYFSYDVKMKEKGDIPEGYSVSREKKERFSLILESASTNQTSMYLCASSFGSGSRETQYFGPGTRLLVL.

The chain couples TRBV19 to TRBJ2-7; D might be TRBD2 (6 bases). The better agreement between TRBJ2-1 and the DNA end casts doubt on the J call. Germline CDR1 reads LNHDA; CDR2 reads SQIVND (reference sequence). CDR3 length equals 15 residues. The CDR3: CASSIAGLDGSEQFF. The CDR3 nucleotides are TGTGCCAGTAGTATCGCGGGGTTAGATGGGAGTGAGCAGTTCTTC.

This clonotype was picked up a small number of times. The J gene is TRBJ2-6, the V gene TRBV2; D is possibly TRBD1 (6 bases). Between the trimmed V and J ends, which lost 4 bases and 0 bases, there was a span of 10 bases. This CDR3 region has 16 residues. CDR1 is SNHLY, CDR2 FYNNEI, per germline. CDR3 protein: CASSAEQGSGANVLTF. The CDR3 bases are TGTGCCAGCAGTGCAGAACAGGGCTCTGGGGCCAACGTCCTGACTTTC.

The table lists this clonotype with many counts. This chain uses TRBV10-3 with TRBJ2-7; 8 positions agree with TRBD1. CDR3 length: 14 residues. Germline CDR1 and CDR2: ENHRY and SYGVKD. Trimming cost V 4 bases and J 2 bases; bases outside gene matches: 4. CDR3 coding DNA: TGTGCCATCAGTGGTGACAGGGGAACCTACGAGCAGTACTTC. Amino acid sequence: CAISGDRGTYEQYF.

This CDR3 is CSGTGGGMGETQYF. The DNA of the CDR3 is TGCAGCGGGACAGGCGGGGGCATGGGGGAGACCCAGTACTTC. The chain is built from TRBV29-1 and TRBJ2-5, with D possibly called TRBD1 or TRBD2 (7 bases each). V gave up 7 bases and J gave up 5 bases, with 20 bases separating them. CDR1 and CDR2 (germline): SQVTM, ANQGSEA. This CDR3 is built from 14 residues.

This clonotype was found once. A much larger clone differs from this one at a single base, so this may be a read error. The V call is TRBV10-1, the J call TRBJ1-5; 7 bases are a match to TRBD1. The length of the CDR3 is 17 residues. CDR1 and CDR2 (germline): WNHNN, SYGVQD (reference sequence). This CDR3 is CTSREGQGVRSNQPQHF. The CDR3, as DNA: TGCACCAGCAGGGAGGGGCAGGGGGTTCGAAGCAATCAGCCCCAGCATTTT.

This clonotype was counted at least ten times. This chain joins TRBV11-2 and TRBJ1-1; no clear D gene. With 0 bases removed from V and 0 bases from J, the gap between germline ends came to 17 bases. In germline, CDR1 is SGHAT, CDR2 FQNNGV. This CDR3 region has 18 residues. The CDR3 loop reads CASSLDPPGMGMNTEAFF. CDR3 bases: TGTGCCAGCAGCTTAGATCCCCCCGGGATGGGGATGAACACTGAAGCTTTCTTT.

V usage is TRBV25-1 and J usage is TRBJ1-2, with 7 positions matching TRBD1. CDR1 is MGHDK and CDR2 is SYGVNS in the germline V gene. The CDR3 spans 13 residues. V shed 8 bases, J shed 4 bases, and the junction held 7 bases outside the gene matches. The CDR3 DNA sequence: TGTGCCAGCGTGTCGGGACAGCCCTATGGCTACACCTTC. As protein: CASVSGQPYGYTF.

The chain has TRBV5-1 and TRBJ1-6, with no clear D. The CDR3 extends over 13 amino acids. Germline V CDR1 and CDR2: SGHRS, YFSETQ. V lost 4 bases and J lost 8, with 10 bases in between. The CDR3 region is CASSQDIYSPLHF. The CDR3 nucleotides read TGCGCCAGCAGCCAAGATATCTATTCACCCCTCCACTTT.

This rearrangement joins TRBV7-2 to TRBJ1-6; D unresolved. CDR3 length: 14 amino acids. Germline CDR1 reads SGHTA; CDR2 reads FQGNSA. V lost 6 bases, J lost 0 bases, and 6 bases lay in between. CDR3 sequence: CASRKSSYNSPLHF. For the CDR3, the DNA is TGTGCCAGCAGAAAGAGCTCCTATAATTCACCCCTCCACTTT.

The CDR3 loop reads CAITGQGDEQYF. The CDR3 region has the DNA TGTGCCATCACCGGACAGGGAGACGAGCAGTACTTC. The J gene is TRBJ2-7, the V gene TRBV10-3; the match to TRBD1 covers 8 bases. CDR1 ENHRY and CDR2 SYGVKD come from the germline V gene. There are 12 residues in the CDR3. V gave up 7 bases and J gave up 5 bases; unmatched junction bases: 4.

This clonotype was recorded a few times. The J gene is TRBJ2-7, the V gene TRBV6-5; no clear D. V lost 0 bases and J 6 bases, leaving 9 bases between the germline ends. This CDR3 spans 13 amino acids. The germline CDR1 and CDR2 sequences are MNHEY and SVGAGI. CDR3 protein: CASSYSSSIEQYF. CDR3 DNA sequence: TGTGCCAGCAGTTACTCCTCCAGCATCGAGCAGTACTTC.

For this clonotype: The CDR3 end shows no conserved phenylalanine or tryptophan, and so a read error is likely. This sequence joins TRBV7-9 and TRBJ1-1; 10 positions agree with TRBD1. Germline loops: CDR1 SEHNR, CDR2 FQNEAQ (reference sequence). The CDR3 sequence is 14 residues long. DNA for the CDR3: TGTGCCAGCAGTTTAGGGACAGGGGACACTGAAGCTTTCCTT. Protein: CASSLGTGDTEAFL.

About this clonotype itself: This could be a read error, since a much larger clone is one nucleotide away. The gene calls are TRBV7-2 and TRBJ2-5; tentatively, D is TRBD1 or TRBD2 (5 bases each). This CDR3 contains 14 residues. Germline loops: CDR1 SGHTA, CDR2 FQGNSA. The DNA for the CDR3 is TGTGCCGGCAGCTTATCCTGGGGGCAAGAGACCCAGTACTTC. This sequence encodes CAGSLSWGQETQYF.

This clonotype was observed a handful of times. CDR3 sequence reads: CASSPRDWPADTQYF. The CDR3 DNA sequence: TGTGCCAGCAGCCCCCGGGACTGGCCCGCGGATACGCAGTATTTT. This rearrangement joins TRBV7-8 to TRBJ2-3; TRBD2 is a possible D gene (6 bases). The CDR3 sequence is 15 residues long. Trimming removed 5 bases at V and 6 bases at J, with 18 bases between. The V gene's germline CDR1 is SGHVS and CDR2 FQNEAQ.

In this sample, this clonotype turned up many times. The V gene is TRBV7-9, the J gene TRBJ1-5; D call uncertain. Per the germline V gene, CDR1 is SEHNR and CDR2 is FQNEAQ (reference sequence). Trimming pared 7 bases from V and 9 bases from J, leaving 10 bases between. The length of the CDR3 is 11 residues. The CDR3 loop reads CASNRVGPQHF. Written as DNA, the CDR3 is TGTGCCAGCAACCGCGTGGGGCCCCAGCATTTT.

For this clonotype: Possible read error: a much larger clone is one base away. The genes are TRBV5-3 and TRBJ1-4, with a possible D match to TRBD1 (5 bases). TRBV5-3 is identified as an open reading frame with a role that is uncertain. The CDR3 has 13 residues. CDR3 sequence (DNA): TGTGTCAGCGGACGGCAGGGAAACGAAAAACTGTTTTTT. Its protein product is CVSGRQGNEKLFF.

The chain combines TRBV7-2 with TRBJ2-5; 7 bases fit TRBD1. There are 15 residues in the CDR3. Germline-derived CDR1 and CDR2 are SGHTA and FQGNSA. V shed 2 bases, J shed 3 bases, and the junction held 6 bases outside the gene matches. CDR3 residues: CASSLTGDPKETQYF. CDR3 coding DNA: TGTGCCAGCAGCTTAACAGGGGACCCAAAAGAGACCCAGTACTTC.

V usage is TRBV7-2 and J usage is TRBJ1-2; D uncertain. The CDR3 has 14 residues. Germline CDR1 SGHTA, CDR2 FQGNSA. V lost 1 base and J lost 2, with 8 bases in between. CDR3: CASSLGSSNYGYTF. CDR3 DNA: TGTGCCAGCAGCTTAGGTTCTTCGAACTATGGCTACACCTTC.

V gene TRBV7-2 combines with J gene TRBJ2-6; D gene uncertain. The CDR3 loop spans 11 amino acids. Trimming stripped 2 bases from V and 13 bases from J, with 6 bases between. Germline V CDR1 and CDR2: SGHTA, FQGNSA. The CDR3, as DNA: TGTGCCAGCAGCTTACGCCCTGTCCTGACTTTC. Translating it yields CASSLRPVLTF. The full variable domain, completed using reference TRBV7-2 and TRBJ2-6, is GAGVSQSPSNKVTEKGKDVELRCDPISGHTALYWYRQSLGQGLEFLIYFQGNSAPDKSGLPSDRFSAERTGGSVSTLTIQRTQQEDSAVYLCASSLRPVLTFGAGSRLTVL.

This clonotype has more than one count but fewer than ten. V and J are TRBV7-8 and TRBJ2-7; D gene uncertain. CDR3 length: 14 amino acids. Trimming pared 5 bases from V and 5 bases from J, leaving 16 bases between. The germline CDR1 and CDR2 sequences are SGHVS and FQNEAQ. CDR3 sequence: CASSVPRIPHEQYF. The CDR3 DNA is TGTGCCAGCAGCGTACCCCGAATACCCCACGAGCAGTACTTC.

In the case of this clonotype: The conserved closing phenylalanine or tryptophan is absent in this CDR3, likely reflecting a read error. Because the CDR3's place on the DNA is in doubt, the DNA is left out and the CDR3 is given as listed by TCRdb. J is TRBJ2-6 and V is TRBV10-3; the D call TRBD1 from the table was never checked on the DNA. Germline lookup yields CDR1 ENHRY and CDR2 SYGVKD. With termini counted, the CDR3 has 8 amino acids. The CDR3 sequence: CAISDPGA.

This clonotype showed up many times. V gene TRBV7-8 combines with J gene TRBJ1-3, with D hard to call. V was trimmed by 1 base and J by 2 bases, leaving 6 bases between them. The CDR3 contains 14 residues. Germline V gives CDR1 SGHVS, CDR2 FQNEAQ. The CDR3 loop is CASSLDPTGNTIYF. The CDR3 DNA reads as TGTGCCAGCAGCTTAGACCCCACTGGAAACACCATATATTTT.